A selection of T cell receptor beta chains follows, all from one sample in a study of T cell responses to AZD1222 COVID-19 vaccine. Clones were read by immunoSEQ multiplex PCR, and TCRdb kept only the in-frame ones, dropping some. The sample yields roughly 120,000 clones, over 75% seen once. Sequences were derived from peripheral blood, sampled on day 0 of AZD1222 vaccination. These receptors were taken from an adult in good health. Each CDR3 is given with its conserved first and last residue. D genes are given only for firm matches. Where a row states a size, it is once, few, many or the class of an expanded clone; other rows omit it.

TRBJ2-2,TRBD1,TRBV7-2,once,CASSYRDRAGELFF,TGTGCCAGCAGCTACCGGGACAGGGCCGGGGAGCTGTTTTTT
TRBJ2-7,-,TRBV10-3,-,CAISDRGNRDEQYF,TGTGCCATCAGTGATAGGGGTAATCGGGACGAGCAGTACTTC
TRBJ2-2,TRBD1,TRBV18,-,CASSWDSNTGELFF,TGTGCCAGCTCATGGGACAGCAACACCGGGGAGCTGTTTTTT
TRBJ2-5,-,TRBV27,-,CASSLRQGETQYF,TGTGCCAGCAGTTTAAGGCAGGGAGAGACCCAGTACTTC
TRBJ2-1,TRBD2,TRBV9,-,CASSVATSGRAYNEQFF,TGTGCCAGCAGCGTAGCGACTAGCGGGAGGGCTTACAATGAGCAGTTCTTC
TRBJ2-4,-,TRBV25-1,-,CASSASVAKNIQYF,TGTGCCAGCAGTGCTTCAGTAGCCAAAAACATTCAGTACTTC
TRBJ2-7,TRBD2,TRBV6-2/TRBV6-3,-,CASSSPSGDLKYEQYF,TGTGCCAGCAGTTCTCCTAGCGGGGACTTAAAGTACGAGCAGTACTTC
TRBJ1-2,-,TRBV5-1,once,CASSSLGGGYTF,TGCGCCAGCAGCTCCCTGGGCGGTGGCTACACCTTC
TRBJ2-5,-,TRBV9,few,CASSVGGDGKQETQYF,TGTGCCAGCAGCGTAGGCGGGGACGGAAAACAAGAGACCCAGTACTTC
TRBJ1-2,TRBD1,TRBV6-5,few,CASSYLDREYGYTF,TGTGCCAGCAGTTACCTAGACAGGGAATATGGCTACACCTTC
TRBJ2-3,TRBD2,TRBV3-1/TRBV3-2,few,CASRGDTDTQYF,TGTGCCAGCCGGGGGGACACAGATACGCAGTATTTT
TRBJ2-1,TRBD2,TRBV5-1,-,CASRDGEGYNEQFF,TGCGCCAGCAGGGACGGGGAGGGCTACAATGAGCAGTTCTTC
TRBJ2-7,-,TRBV7-2,-,CASSVLGSDYEQYF,TGTGCCAGCAGCGTTCTGGGGTCAGACTACGAGCAGTACTTC
TRBJ1-2,TRBD1,TRBV5-1,-,CASSPSRDRGPNYGYTF,TGCGCCAGCAGCCCGTCCCGGGACAGGGGACCTAACTATGGCTACACCTTC
TRBJ1-4,-,TRBV6-1,-,CASSETGYEKLFF,TGTGCCAGCAGTGAAACAGGCTATGAAAAACTGTTTTTT
TRBJ1-1,-,TRBV7-2,-,CASSLVTGTPEAFF,TGTGCCAGCAGCTTAGTGACGGGTACCCCTGAAGCTTTCTTT
TRBJ2-2,-,TRBV9,-,CASSVHGEVGELFF,TGTGCCAGCAGCGTCCATGGTGAGGTCGGGGAGCTGTTTTTT
TRBJ2-2,-,TRBV7-6,-,CASSPRTASNTGELFF,TGTGCCAGCAGCCCTAGGACGGCATCGAACACCGGGGAGCTGTTTTTT
TRBJ1-3,-,TRBV18,-,CASSPSLSSGNTIYF,TGTGCCAGCTCACCATCGCTAAGCTCTGGAAACACCATATATTTT
TRBJ1-4,-,TRBV5-5,-,CASSLANRARNEKLFF,TGTGCCAGCAGCTTGGCAAACAGGGCTCGGAATGAAAAACTGTTTTTT
TRBJ1-5,-,TRBV19,once,CASSIGRGARSNQPQHF,TGTGCCAGTAGTATAGGACGGGGGGCCAGGAGCAATCAGCCCCAGCATTTT
TRBJ2-5,TRBD2,TRBV6-5,-,CASSRIAGGQETQYF,TGTGCCAGCAGTCGTATCGCGGGAGGGCAAGAGACCCAGTACTTC
TRBJ2-7,-,TRBV5-1,-,CASSVRPGEQYF,TGCGCCAGCAGCGTCCGACCAGGCGAGCAGTACTTC
TRBJ1-6,-,TRBV28,-,CASSLAELGYNSPLHF,TGTGCCAGCAGTTTAGCGGAGCTCGGGTATAATTCACCCCTCCACTTT
TRBJ2-4,-,TRBV6-2/TRBV6-3,-,CASSYEQIIAKNIQYF,TGTGCCAGCAGTTACGAACAAATTATAGCCAAAAACATTCAGTACTTC
TRBJ2-2,-,TRBV19,-,CASRALENTGELFF,TGTGCCAGTAGGGCACTAGAGAACACCGGGGAGCTGTTTTTT
TRBJ1-4,-,TRBV19,-,CASTSRGAAGEKLFF,TGTGCCAGTACGTCTAGAGGGGCCGCGGGGGAAAAACTGTTTTTT
TRBJ2-2,-,TRBV10-1,-,CASTRTRSGELFF,TGCGCCAGCACCCGGACCCGGTCCGGGGAGCTGTTTTTT
TRBJ2-7,TRBD1,TRBV6-5,-,CASSYSGRGPYEQYF,TGTGCCAGCAGTTACTCGGGCAGGGGGCCCTACGAGCAGTACTTC
TRBJ2-2,-,TRBV9,-,CASSVVAAGELFF,TGTGCCAGCAGCGTGGTGGCGGCCGGGGAGCTGTTTTTT
TRBJ1-5,TRBD1,TRBV4-3,-,CASSQDWQGARQPQHF,TGCGCCAGCAGCCAAGATTGGCAGGGGGCTCGGCAGCCCCAGCATTTT
TRBJ1-2,TRBD1,TRBV27,-,CASSLTYRGTGWYGYTF,TGTGCCAGCAGTTTGACATACCGCGGGACAGGCTGGTATGGCTACACCTTC
TRBJ1-2,-,TRBV28,-,CASSLKGFGYTF,TGTGCCAGCAGTTTAAAAGGGTTCGGCTACACCTTC
TRBJ2-3,-,TRBV9,-,CASSVDVGRTDTQYF,TGTGCCAGCAGCGTAGACGTCGGACGCACAGATACGCAGTATTTT
TRBJ2-2,-,TRBV21-1,-,CASSPKKNTNPPIAGELFF,TGTGCCAGCAGCCCAAAGAAGAATACTAACCCCCCAATCGCCGGGGAGCTGTTTTTT